This T cell receptor (beta chain) derives from a study of T cells in Graves' hyperthyroidism and ophthalmopathy. The overall study: Peripheral blood specimens were obtained at initial diagnosis, prior to any treatment.

It was RNA transcripts that yielded the amplified TCR beta CDR3 regions. First-round RT-PCR with HTBI primers amplified the TCR CDR3 region. Via MiXCR, TCRdb re-called the multiplex PCR reads, giving one row per CDR3 protein. The sample includes over 300,000 distinct CDR3 sequences, roughly 13% seen only once; the top ten take approximately 35%. Diagnoses rested on clinical symptoms, serum thyroxine and TRAb, thyroid ultrasound and orbital computed tomography. Germline CDR1 reads SNHLY; CDR2 reads FYNNEI. This CDR3 spans 17 amino acids. V shed 5 bases and J shed 0 bases, with 19 bases lying between them.

The gene calls are TRBV2 and TRBJ1-1; possibly TRBD1 for D (5 bases). The TCR originated in a woman aged 40 to 50 with Graves' ophthalmopathy. Sequenced material: blood. CDR3 nucleotides: TGTGCCAGCAGTCCCCCACATTTGGGGGGTGTGAACACTGAAGCTTTCTTT. This sequence encodes CASSPPHLGGVNTEAFF.